Following are 15 T cell receptor beta chains from one sample sequenced in a study of blood T cell repertoires in COVID-19. TCRdb's copy holds only in-frame clones and misses some; the assay was immunoSEQ multiplex PCR. The sample includes under 250,000 clones, roughly 89% of them seen just once. The specimen was peripheral blood. These receptors all come from a man in his sixties who had recovered from COVID-19.

The chain carries TRBV6-4 and TRBJ1-1; D gene unclear. Germline lookup yields CDR1 MRHNA and CDR2 SNTAGT. Trimming left V 5 bases short and J 1 base short, with 8 bases between. The CDR3 is 13 residues long. The CDR3 DNA is TGTGCCAGCAGTCGGGAAGGGAACACTGAAGCTTTCTTT. Protein product: CASSREGNTEAFF.

J is TRBJ2-7 and V is TRBV28, with a possible D match to TRBD2 (6 bases). The germline gives CDR1 MDHEN, CDR2 SYDVKM. This CDR3 comprises 13 residues. V shed 4 bases and J shed 7 bases, with 14 bases lying between them. CDR3 sequence: CASSSTSPWEQYF. The CDR3 DNA follows: TGTGCCAGCAGTTCGACTAGTCCTTGGGAGCAGTACTTC.

This chain connects TRBV5-4 to TRBJ1-1, with a possible D match to TRBD1 (6 bases). The germline gives CDR1 SGHNT, CDR2 YYREEE (reference sequence). Between the trimmed V and J ends, which lost 5 bases and 1 base, there was a span of 9 bases. The CDR3 runs 13 residues. CDR3 bases: TGTGCCAGCAGAACGGACAGGAACACTGAAGCTTTCTTT. This sequence encodes CASRTDRNTEAFF.

This chain connects TRBV6-6 to TRBJ2-4; 12 bases agree with TRBD2. The CDR3 contains 13 residues. V was pared by 10 bases and J by 8 bases, with 6 bases of the junction left unmatched. CDR1 and CDR2 (germline): MNHNY, SVGAGI (reference sequence). CDR3 nucleotide sequence: TGTGCCACCCAGGGACTAGCGGGTCACATTCAGTACTTC. Its translation: CATQGLAGHIQYF.

This sequence joins TRBV18 and TRBJ1-1, with D perhaps matching TRBD1 (5 bases). The CDR3 has 13 residues. Between the trimmed V and J ends, which lost 5 bases and 8 bases, there was a span of 15 bases. The V gene's germline CDR1 is KGHSH and CDR2 LQKENI. CDR3 nucleotides: TGTGCCAGCTCAACGGGGACTATGATGGAAGCTTTCTTT. Protein sequence: CASSTGTMMEAFF. Full variable domain (outside the CDR3, taken from reference TRBV18 and TRBJ1-1): NAGVMQNPRHLVRRRGQEARLRCSPMKGHSHVYWYRQLPEEGLKFMVYLQKENIIDESGMPKERFSAEFPKEGPSILRIQQVVRGDSAAYFCASSTGTMMEAFFGQGTRLTVV.

The chain uses TRBV27 and TRBJ2-2; TRBD2 matches 10 bases. Germline loops: CDR1 MNHEY, CDR2 SMNVEV (reference sequence). The V gene end was trimmed by 3 bases and the J gene end by 5 bases; junction bases not matched to a gene: 3. The CDR3 spans 15 residues. Here the CDR3 reads CASSFGTSATGELFF. The CDR3 DNA follows: TGTGCCAGCAGTTTCGGGACTAGCGCGACCGGGGAGCTGTTTTTT.

The chain combines TRBV5-6 with TRBJ2-5; a possible D gene is TRBD1 (5 bases). The length of the CDR3 is 13 residues. Trimming stripped 6 bases from V and 1 base from J, with 10 bases between. The germline CDR1 and CDR2 sequences are SGHDT and YYEEEE. For the CDR3, the DNA is TGTGCCAGCAAGGGGATAAGCCAAGAGACCCAGTACTTC. It translates to CASKGISQETQYF.

CDR3 sequence (DNA): TGTGCCAGCAGAGGGGGATCAGATACGCAGTATTTT. The encoded protein is CASRGGSDTQYF. The V and J genes are TRBV9 and TRBJ2-3; maybe TRBD1 (6 bases). Germline V gives CDR1 SGDLS, CDR2 YYNGEE. The CDR3 has 12 residues. Trimming took 5 bases from V and 4 from J, leaving 8 bases between them.

The chain has TRBV5-6 and TRBJ2-3; 10 nucleotides line up with TRBD2. CDR1 is SGHDT, CDR2 YYEEEE, per germline. The CDR3 spans 16 residues. The V and J ends lost 2 bases and 2 bases, in that order; junction bases with no gene match: 5. The CDR3 is CASSLRLAGSTDTQYF. CDR3 DNA sequence: TGTGCCAGCAGCTTAAGACTAGCGGGCTCCACAGATACGCAGTATTTT. Using reference TRBV5-6 and TRBJ2-3 for the parts outside the CDR3, the full variable domain is DAGVTQSPTHLIKTRGQQVTLRCSPKSGHDTVSWYQQALGQGPQFIFQYYEEEERQRGNFPDRFSGHQFPNYSSELNVNALLLGDSALYLCASSLRLAGSTDTQYFGPGTRLTVL.

The J gene is TRBJ1-2, the V gene TRBV30; weak D call: TRBD1 (6 bases). The CDR3 covers 13 residues. CDR1 and CDR2 from the germline V gene are GTSNPN and SVGIG (reference sequence). V was trimmed by 0 bases and J by 4 bases, leaving 9 bases between them. CDR3 coding DNA: TGTGCCTGGAGTGTACAGGGATCCTATGGCTACACCTTC. Residues: CAWSVQGSYGYTF.

The J gene is TRBJ1-1, the V gene TRBV5-1, with 9 bases lining up with TRBD1. The CDR3 extends over 14 amino acids. V lost 4 bases to trimming and J lost 5 bases; unmatched junction nucleotides: 6. Germline lookup yields CDR1 SGHRS and CDR2 YFSETQ. CDR3 protein: CASSPGTGKTEAFF. CDR3 nucleotide sequence: TGCGCCAGCAGCCCGGGGACAGGGAAAACTGAAGCTTTCTTT. The full variable domain, rest sourced from reference TRBV5-1 and TRBJ1-1, is KAGVTQTPRYLIKTRGQQVTLSCSPISGHRSVSWYQQTPGQGLQFLFEYFSETQRNKGNFPGRFSGRQFSNSRSEMNVSTLELGDSALYLCASSPGTGKTEAFFGQGTRLTVV.

In its sample, this clone was seen once. The junction shows a germline mismatch at one end, possibly a read error. The chain recombines TRBV2 with TRBJ2-7; 8 bases map to TRBD2. CDR1 is SNHLY and CDR2 is FYNNEI in the germline V gene. CDR3 length: 13 amino acids. The CDR3 DNA reads as TGTGCCAGCAGATGGACTAGCTCCAACGAGCAGTACTTC. Translated: CASRWTSSNEQYF.

The V gene is TRBV7-3, the J gene TRBJ1-1, with D tentatively TRBD1 (5 bases). This CDR3 is 15 amino acids long. V was cut by 3 bases and J by 0 bases, with 11 bases left in between. CDR1 and CDR2 (germline): SGHTA, FQGTGA. The CDR3 region has the DNA TGTGCCAGCAGCTTGCTGACAGCCATGAACACTGAAGCTTTCTTT. Translation: CASSLLTAMNTEAFF.

V is TRBV2 and J is TRBJ2-3; maybe TRBD1 (5 bases). This CDR3 contains 14 residues. Germline values: CDR1 SNHLY, CDR2 FYNNEI. The V gene lost 10 bases and the J gene lost 2 bases, with 16 bases spanning the gap. The CDR3 DNA is TGTGCCACCACCAAGTCAGGGAACACAGATACGCAGTATTTT. Its translation is CATTKSGNTDTQYF.

The chain has TRBV6-5 and TRBJ2-5; weak D call: TRBD2 (6 bases). The V gene's germline CDR1 is MNHEY and CDR2 SVGAGI. Trimming left V 5 bases short and J 5 bases short, with 15 bases between. The CDR3 is 14 residues long. The CDR3 DNA sequence: TGTGCCAGCAGTCACCCCCGTGGAGGGGAGACCCAGTACTTC. This sequence encodes CASSHPRGGETQYF.